The clone carrying this T cell receptor beta chain has just one count. This entry is derived from a study of shared clonotypes between healthy human individuals. The table came from immunoSEQ multiplex PCR; TCRdb's copy has only in-frame clones and leaves some out. The data contain over 800,000 clones, over 90% of them singletons. Only CD45RO-negative cells positively selected for CCR7 counted as naive CD8 cells, so terminally differentiated effector memory CD45RA+ cells were excluded. CDR1 is MDHEN, CDR2 SYDVKM, per germline. The CDR3 covers 17 residues. V dropped 7 bases and J dropped 3; count of bases not matched to a gene: 12.

The V and J genes are TRBV28 and TRBJ2-7; 13 bases are a match to TRBD2. The TCR was taken from a man under 40 in good health. The specimen sequenced was naive CD8+ T cells sorted from blood. CDR3 residues: CASTSVDGTSGIYEQYF. In DNA, the CDR3 is TGTGCCAGCACCTCTGTCGACGGGACTAGCGGGATCTACGAGCAGTACTTC. The variable domain in full, with the rest retrieved from reference TRBV28 and TRBJ2-7, is DVKVTQSSRYLVKRTGEKVFLECVQDMDHENMFWYRQDPGLGLRLIYFSYDVKMKEKGDIPEGYSVSREKKERFSLILESASTNQTSMYLCASTSVDGTSGIYEQYFGPGTRLTVT.